This T cell receptor (beta chain) appears in the sequencing data of a study of human T cells and chemical hapten exposure. Study context: The sensitizing agent was 2% DPC, placed on 2 cm by 2 cm of upper inner arm skin. All through the approximately 26-week study, the scalp of each patient received diphenylcyclopropenone doses weekly.

The library attached unique molecular identifiers to individual cDNA molecules. TCRdb passed the RACE reads through MiXCR, listing each CDR3 protein once. The sample records approximately 89,000 distinct CDR3 sequences, 6% to 8.5% being singletons. Specified time point: patch test 2, 6 weeks after DPC sensitization. The treatment was: therapeutic diphenylcyclopropenone sensitization with weekly scalp DPC. Germline assignment: CDR1 KGHSH and CDR2 LQKENI. CDR3 length: 15 amino acids. Trimming took off 2 bases at V and 0 bases at J, with 8 bases between the two ends. The sequencing used whole blood, collected in connection with sensitization to the hapten diphenylcyclopropenone (DPC). This chain uses TRBV18 with TRBJ1-5; D is ambiguous. This sequence originates from a woman aged 25 to 39 with alopecia areata. Some clones in this sample may be carry-over from other donors' samples. This CDR3 is CASSPRGDSNQPQHF. The CDR3 DNA reads as TGTGCCAGCTCACCAAGAGGCGATAGCAATCAGCCCCAGCATTTT.